These 15 T cell receptor beta chains share one sample of origin, sequenced in a study of cytomegalovirus exposure and HLA in healthy donors. Both 60 Vbeta primers and 13 Jbeta primers went into the PCR. Measured with immunoSEQ multiplex PCR; TCRdb has only the in-frame clones, and not every one. The top ten clones hold about 6.8% of a sample with approximately 150,000 clones, 75% to 80% of them seen once. The sample consisted of PBMCs. The receptors here all came from a woman aged 40 to 50 in good health and CMV-seropositive.

The V call is TRBV6-5, the J call TRBJ2-7; D remains ambiguous. Trimming shortened V by 1 base and J by 2 bases, and 9 bases separated the two germline ends. CDR1 is MNHEY and CDR2 is SVGAGI in the germline V gene. The CDR3 contains 14 residues. CDR3 protein: CASSYYRGAYEQYF. The CDR3, as DNA: TGTGCCAGCAGTTACTATCGTGGAGCCTACGAGCAGTACTTC.

The chain joins TRBV11-1 to TRBJ2-1, with a tentative D call TRBD2 (6 bases). CDR3 length: 14 residues. CDR1 and CDR2 (germline): SGHAT, FQDESV (reference sequence). Trimming took off 8 bases at V and 1 base at J, with 12 bases between the two ends. The CDR3 loop is CASRLALSYNEQFF. The CDR3 DNA follows: TGTGCCAGCCGTCTAGCGCTTTCCTACAATGAGCAGTTCTTC.

This clone was picked up one time. The V and J genes are TRBV5-1 and TRBJ2-1; 8 bases fit TRBD1. CDR3 length equals 15 residues. The J segment lost 5 bases and the V segment lost 0 bases, leaving 4 bases of the junction unmatched. In germline, CDR1 is SGHRS, CDR2 YFSETQ. The CDR3 loop reads CASSLVTGGHNEQFF. The CDR3 DNA reads TGCGCCAGCAGCTTGGTAACAGGGGGTCACAATGAGCAGTTCTTC. Together with reference TRBV5-1 and TRBJ2-1, the CDR3 gives the full variable domain: KAGVTQTPRYLIKTRGQQVTLSCSPISGHRSVSWYQQTPGQGLQFLFEYFSETQRNKGNFPGRFSGRQFSNSRSEMNVSTLELGDSALYLCASSLVTGGHNEQFFGPGTRLTVL.

The chain has TRBV5-1 and TRBJ1-2; no clear D. V was cut by 5 bases and J by 3 bases, with 11 bases left in between. This CDR3 has 13 amino acids. Germline V CDR1 and CDR2: SGHRS, YFSETQ. Written as DNA, the CDR3 is TGCGCCAGCAGTGCGAATGCGGACTATGGCTACACCTTC. Residues: CASSANADYGYTF.

The chain links TRBV19 to TRBJ2-1; a possible D gene is TRBD1 (5 bases). Trimming cost V 5 bases and J 3 bases, with 14 bases left between them. Germline lookup yields CDR1 LNHDA and CDR2 SQIVND (reference sequence). The CDR3 totals 15 residues. For the CDR3, the DNA is TGTGCCAGTAGTTTACAGGTTTGGAACTACAATGAGCAGTTCTTC. It translates to CASSLQVWNYNEQFF.

The chain couples TRBV4-1 to TRBJ2-5, with TRBD1 matching 7 bases. V dropped 4 bases and J dropped 4; count of bases not matched to a gene: 9. The CDR3 runs 15 residues. Germline lookup yields CDR1 MGHRA and CDR2 YSYEKL. In nucleotides, the CDR3 is TGCGCCAGCAGCCGACAGTCGACAGGGTCAGAGACCCAGTACTTC. Its translation is CASSRQSTGSETQYF.

This sequence joins TRBV5-1 and TRBJ2-7; 7 bases are shared with TRBD2. Germline V gene lookup returns CDR1 SGHRS and CDR2 YFSETQ. This CDR3 is built from 15 residues. Unmatched junction bases numbered 6, after V lost 1 base and J lost 2 bases. The CDR3 is CASSLLPSGPYEQYF. The CDR3 DNA is TGCGCCAGCAGCTTGCTACCTAGCGGTCCCTACGAGCAGTACTTC.

The V gene is TRBV28, the J gene TRBJ2-5; 7 bases are shared with TRBD2. The CDR3 spans 16 residues. Germline V gene sequence: CDR1 MDHEN, CDR2 SYDVKM. The ends lost 5 bases at V and 0 bases at J; junction bases unmatched: 9. CDR3 in amino acids: CASSPRGGTHQETQYF. In DNA, the CDR3 is TGTGCCAGCAGTCCCCGGGGAGGGACCCACCAAGAGACCCAGTACTTC.

This sequence joins TRBV7-2 and TRBJ1-2; no firm D call. The CDR3 has 15 residues. Germline assignment: CDR1 SGHTA and CDR2 FQGNSA. V dropped 6 bases and J dropped 4 bases, with 18 bases sitting between them. The CDR3 sequence: CASRRAAGRIYGYTF. The DNA of the CDR3 is TGTGCCAGCAGACGGGCCGCGGGGAGGATCTATGGCTACACCTTC.

V and J are TRBV6-5 and TRBJ2-1; no firm D call. Trimming took off 6 bases at V and 4 bases at J, with 16 bases between the two ends. CDR1 and CDR2 from the germline V gene are MNHEY and SVGAGI. This CDR3 has 15 residues. CDR3 DNA: TGTGCCAGCAGCCTCGACTCTAACCCATACAATGAGCAGTTCTTC. It translates to CASSLDSNPYNEQFF.

The chain has TRBV7-9 and TRBJ2-3; D possibly corresponds to TRBD1 (6 bases). With 4 bases removed from V and 0 bases from J, the gap between germline ends came to 11 bases. The CDR3 is made up of 15 amino acids. Germline values: CDR1 SEHNR, CDR2 FQNEAQ (reference sequence). The CDR3 sequence is CASSSLQGSTDTQYF. The CDR3, as DNA: TGTGCCAGCAGCTCCCTACAGGGTAGCACAGATACGCAGTATTTT.

This clone occurred once. The CDR3, as DNA: TGTGCCAGCAGCGCTGTTAATAGCTACGAGCAGTACTTC. Translated: CASSAVNSYEQYF. The chain employs TRBV9 and TRBJ2-7; D is uncertain. This CDR3 has 13 amino acids. With 3 bases removed from V and 3 bases from J, the gap between germline ends came to 10 bases. Germline V gene lookup returns CDR1 SGDLS and CDR2 YYNGEE.

The rearrangement joins TRBV7-9 to TRBJ2-7; D might be TRBD1 (6 bases). The CDR3 totals 15 residues. V was cut by 5 bases and J by 3 bases, with 17 bases left in between. Germline-derived CDR1 and CDR2 are SEHNR and FQNEAQ (reference sequence). The CDR3 loop reads CASSAQGGGFYEQYF. CDR3 nucleotide sequence: TGTGCCAGCAGCGCACAGGGTGGAGGCTTCTACGAGCAGTACTTC.

J is TRBJ2-3 and V is TRBV27; 10 bases fit TRBD2. The CDR3 extends over 15 amino acids. Looked up from germline, CDR1 is MNHEY and CDR2 is SMNVEV (reference sequence). V lost 5 bases, J lost 4 bases, and 6 bases stayed unmatched. CDR3 loop: CASSPSGSVADTQYF. The CDR3 DNA reads TGTGCCAGCAGTCCTAGCGGGAGTGTCGCAGATACGCAGTATTTT.

The V gene is TRBV10-3, the J gene TRBJ1-2; maybe TRBD1 (5 bases). Germline lookup yields CDR1 ENHRY and CDR2 SYGVKD. The CDR3 contains 14 residues. V lost 0 bases and J lost 4, with 9 bases in between. The CDR3 loop is CAISESAGGYGYTF. CDR3 coding DNA: TGTGCCATCAGTGAGTCGGCCGGGGGCTATGGCTACACCTTC.